This TCR beta chain was retrieved from a study of CD8 T cells in ankylosing spondylitis. Study-wide results and limits: Previous work reported some of these motif variants in the synovial fluid and blood of reactive arthritis.

V dropped 4 bases and J dropped 6 bases, with 15 bases sitting between them. The V gene's germline CDR1 is SGHAT and CDR2 FQNNGV. The CDR3 has 15 amino acids. Library preparation for TCR beta used quantitative 5'-RACE with molecular barcodes. TCRdb fed the 5' RACE reads into MiXCR, producing one record per CDR3 protein. The repertoire has roughly 150,000 distinct CDR3 sequences, about a third of them found once; the top ten carry around 6%. In the case of this clonotype: Its target is unknown.

J is TRBJ1-4 and V is TRBV11-2; TRBD1 might be the D (5 bases). The sequenced sample was synovial fluid, either unsorted or a sorted T cell fraction (not recorded which). This receptor was obtained from a male donor with ankylosing spondylitis. The CDR3 region is CASSSRAGAYEKLFF. The CDR3 DNA reads TGTGCCAGCAGCTCACGTGCCGGGGCGTATGAAAAACTGTTTTTT.